These 14 T cell receptor beta chains came from one sample sequenced in a study of radiotherapy plus CTLA-4 blockade in lung cancer. Clones were sequenced by immunoSEQ multiplex PCR, and TCRdb holds only the in-frame ones, with some missing. The sample records more than 90,000 clones, around 88% being singletons. This specimen consisted of peripheral blood, obtained from a patient treated with radiotherapy plus ipilimumab. The receptors shown here come from a human donor with non-small cell lung cancer that progressed on radiotherapy plus ipilimumab.

Only one count was recorded for this clone. This chain links TRBV30 with TRBJ2-7, with 10 bases that match TRBD1. Germline trimming cut 0 bases from V and 8 bases from J; bases unmatched to any gene: 1. The CDR3 consists of 12 residues. CDR1 and CDR2 from the germline V gene are GTSNPN and SVGIG (reference sequence). CDR3 nucleotide sequence: TGTGCCTGGAGTGTGGGACAGGGGCAGCAGTACTTC. It translates to CAWSVGQGQQYF.

V and J are TRBV2 and TRBJ2-1; 8 bases are a match to TRBD1. V lost 6 bases to trimming and J lost 7 bases; unmatched junction nucleotides: 11. This CDR3 comprises 15 residues. Germline V gene data show CDR1 as SNHLY and CDR2 as FYNNEI. CDR3 DNA sequence: TGTGCCAGCAGACCCGGACAGGGAGGACGGAATGAGCAGTTCTTC. Its protein is CASRPGQGGRNEQFF. The variable domain in full, completed from reference TRBV2 and TRBJ2-1, reads EPEVTQTPSHQVTQMGQEVILRCVPISNHLYFYWYRQILGQKVEFLVSFYNNEISEKSEIFDDQFSVERPDGSNFTLKIRSTKLEDSAMYFCASRPGQGGRNEQFFGPGTRLTVL.

The rearrangement joins TRBV7-9 to TRBJ2-7; D is ambiguous. Germline V lookup: CDR1 SEHNR, CDR2 FQNEAQ (reference sequence). Trimming took off 0 bases at V and 4 bases at J, with 7 bases between the two ends. The CDR3 is 13 residues long. CDR3 nucleotides: TGTGCCAGCAGCTTAGCGGCTACTTACGAGCAGTACTTC. Protein: CASSLAATYEQYF.

This chain uses TRBV7-3 with TRBJ1-3; D ambiguous. The CDR3 length is 13 residues. CDR1 is SGHTA and CDR2 is FQGTGA in the germline V gene. The ends were cut back, 2 bases at V and 2 bases at J, with 4 bases in the middle. The CDR3 sequence: CASSLGAGNTIYF. CDR3 coding DNA: TGTGCCAGCAGCTTAGGGGCTGGAAACACCATATATTTT.

The gene calls are TRBV21-1 and TRBJ2-1; the table names TRBD2, a call not compared with the DNA. TRBV21-1 counts as a pseudogene. This CDR3 has 16 amino acids. The CDR3 loop reads CASSKVRDSIYNEQFF. In DNA form, the CDR3 reads TGTGCCAGCAGCAAGGTGCGGGATAGTATCTACAATGAGCAGTTCTTC.

The chain uses TRBV6-5 and TRBJ2-7; D is unclear. Germline loops: CDR1 MNHEY, CDR2 SVGAGI. This CDR3 has 12 residues. The V gene lost 7 bases and the J gene lost 2 bases, with 9 bases spanning the gap. The CDR3 loop reads CASKGGTYEQYF. As DNA, the CDR3 is TGTGCCAGCAAAGGCGGTACCTACGAGCAGTACTTC.

This chain connects TRBV27 to TRBJ2-5; 8 bases match TRBD1. This CDR3 is 14 amino acids long. V lost 5 bases to trimming and J lost 9 bases; unmatched junction nucleotides: 11. In germline, CDR1 is MNHEY, CDR2 SMNVEV (reference sequence). The CDR3 spells CASSPGQVFGAQYF. CDR3 coding DNA: TGTGCCAGCAGTCCGGGACAGGTCTTTGGGGCCCAGTACTTC.

This chain joins TRBV18 and TRBJ1-5; D is unresolved. Germline CDR1 KGHSH, CDR2 LQKENI. This CDR3 contains 14 residues. V lost 0 bases and J 0 bases, leaving 3 bases between the germline ends. In DNA form, the CDR3 reads TGTGCCAGCTCACCACCGGTTAGCAATCAGCCCCAGCATTTT. Translating gives CASSPPVSNQPQHF. Variable domain in full (rest from reference TRBV18 and TRBJ1-5): NAGVMQNPRHLVRRRGQEARLRCSPMKGHSHVYWYRQLPEEGLKFMVYLQKENIIDESGMPKERFSAEFPKEGPSILRIQQVVRGDSAAYFCASSPPVSNQPQHFGDGTRLSIL.

The chain combines TRBV11-1 with TRBJ2-7, with D possibly matching TRBD2 (6 bases). The CDR3 extends over 14 amino acids. Trimming shortened V by 1 base and J by 4 bases, and 11 bases separated the two germline ends. Germline CDR1 SGHAT, CDR2 FQDESV (reference sequence). CDR3 DNA sequence: TGTGCCAGCAGCTTAGTACCTGGGACTTACGAGCAGTACTTC. Protein product: CASSLVPGTYEQYF.

The sample holds a few counts of this clone. The chain has TRBV6-5 and TRBJ1-2, with TRBD1 as a possible D gene (6 bases). Germline assignment: CDR1 MNHEY and CDR2 SVGAGI. The CDR3 consists of 14 residues. The V end was cut by 5 bases, the J end by 3 bases, with 13 bases between. The CDR3: CASSPQGGHYGYTF. CDR3 nucleotides: TGTGCCAGCAGTCCCCAAGGGGGGCACTATGGCTACACCTTC.

This chain links TRBV6-5 with TRBJ2-1; D is unclear. The CDR3 extends over 15 amino acids. V dropped 7 bases and J dropped 0 bases, with 13 bases sitting between them. Germline assignment: CDR1 MNHEY and CDR2 SVGAGI. CDR3 sequence reads: CASTRSASSYNEQFF. As DNA, the CDR3 is TGTGCCAGCACCAGGTCAGCGAGCTCCTACAATGAGCAGTTCTTC.

The chain recombines TRBV5-1 with TRBJ2-7; D is undetermined. CDR3 length equals 13 residues. Germline assignment: CDR1 SGHRS and CDR2 YFSETQ. V was trimmed by 3 bases and J by 1 base, leaving 8 bases between them. The CDR3 DNA reads TGCGCCAGCAGCTCTGCTGGGTCCTACGAGCAGTACTTC. Its protein product is CASSSAGSYEQYF.

The genes are TRBV14 and TRBJ1-5; D is unclear. Trimming cost V 0 bases and J 0 bases, with 24 bases left between them. From germline, CDR1 is SGHDN and CDR2 FVKESK. The CDR3 contains 21 residues. The CDR3 sequence: CASSQEGPNLRKDYSNQPQHF. The CDR3 bases are TGTGCCAGCAGCCAAGAAGGCCCAAACCTGAGGAAGGACTATAGCAATCAGCCCCAGCATTTT.

As for this clone: The sample has other DNA sequences that encode this CDR3 too. The rearrangement joins TRBV7-9 to TRBJ1-2; a weak D match, TRBD1 (5 bases). Germline CDR1 and CDR2: SEHNR and FQNEAQ (reference sequence). V dropped 1 base and J dropped 3 bases, with 9 bases sitting between them. The CDR3 spans 14 residues. DNA for the CDR3: TGTGCCAGCAGCTTAGGGGGAGGGGACTATGGCTACACCTTC. Translating it yields CASSLGGGDYGYTF.